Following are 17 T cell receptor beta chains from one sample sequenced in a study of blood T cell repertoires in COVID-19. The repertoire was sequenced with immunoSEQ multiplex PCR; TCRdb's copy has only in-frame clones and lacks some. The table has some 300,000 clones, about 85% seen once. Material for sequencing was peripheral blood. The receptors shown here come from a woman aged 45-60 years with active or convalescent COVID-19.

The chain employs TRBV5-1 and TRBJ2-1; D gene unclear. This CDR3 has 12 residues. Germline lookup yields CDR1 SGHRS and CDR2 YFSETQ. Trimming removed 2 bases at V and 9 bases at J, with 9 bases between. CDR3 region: CASSFDRSEQFF. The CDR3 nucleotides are TGCGCCAGCAGCTTTGACCGGAGTGAGCAGTTCTTC.

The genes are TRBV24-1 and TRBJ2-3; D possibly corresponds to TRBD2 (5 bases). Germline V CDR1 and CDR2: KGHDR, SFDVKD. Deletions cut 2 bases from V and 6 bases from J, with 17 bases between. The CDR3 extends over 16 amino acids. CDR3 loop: CATSDSGPPGLDTQYF. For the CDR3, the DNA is TGTGCCACCAGTGATTCCGGACCGCCGGGATTGGATACGCAGTATTTT.

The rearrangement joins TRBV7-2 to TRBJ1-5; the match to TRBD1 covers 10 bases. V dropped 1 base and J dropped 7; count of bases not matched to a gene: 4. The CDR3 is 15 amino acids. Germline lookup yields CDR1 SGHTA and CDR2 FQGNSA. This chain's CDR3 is CASSLGDRGWQPQHF. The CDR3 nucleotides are TGTGCCAGCAGCTTAGGGGACAGGGGTTGGCAGCCCCAGCATTTT.

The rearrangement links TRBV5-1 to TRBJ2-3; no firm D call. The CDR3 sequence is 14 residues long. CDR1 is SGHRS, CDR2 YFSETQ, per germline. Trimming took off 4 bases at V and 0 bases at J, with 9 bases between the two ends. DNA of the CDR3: TGCGCCAGCAGCCTTGACACTAGCACAGATACGCAGTATTTT. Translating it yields CASSLDTSTDTQYF.

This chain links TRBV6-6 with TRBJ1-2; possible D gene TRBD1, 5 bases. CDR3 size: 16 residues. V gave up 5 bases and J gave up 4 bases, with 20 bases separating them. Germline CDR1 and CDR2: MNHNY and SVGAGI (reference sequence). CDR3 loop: CASSALRLQEGYGYTF. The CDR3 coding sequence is TGTGCCAGCAGTGCTCTGCGGCTACAGGAGGGCTATGGCTACACCTTC.

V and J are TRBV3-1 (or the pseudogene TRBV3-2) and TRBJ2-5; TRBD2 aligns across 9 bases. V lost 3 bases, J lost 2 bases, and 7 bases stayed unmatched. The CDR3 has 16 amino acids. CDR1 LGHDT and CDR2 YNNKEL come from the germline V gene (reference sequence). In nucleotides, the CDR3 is TGTGCCAGCAGCCATTTCGCTAGCGGGACGCAAGAGACCCAGTACTTC. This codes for CASSHFASGTQETQYF.

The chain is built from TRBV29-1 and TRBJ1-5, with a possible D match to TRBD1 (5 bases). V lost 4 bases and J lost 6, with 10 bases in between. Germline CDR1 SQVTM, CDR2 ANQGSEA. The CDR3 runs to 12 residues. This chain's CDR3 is CSVGWGGQPQHF. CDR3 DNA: TGCAGCGTTGGTTGGGGGGGTCAGCCCCAGCATTTT.

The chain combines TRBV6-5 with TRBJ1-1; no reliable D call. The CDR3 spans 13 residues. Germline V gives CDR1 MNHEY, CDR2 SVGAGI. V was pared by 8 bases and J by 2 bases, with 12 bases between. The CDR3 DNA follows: TGTGCCAGCGGCACGAATCCAAACACTGAAGCTTTCTTT. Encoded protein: CASGTNPNTEAFF.

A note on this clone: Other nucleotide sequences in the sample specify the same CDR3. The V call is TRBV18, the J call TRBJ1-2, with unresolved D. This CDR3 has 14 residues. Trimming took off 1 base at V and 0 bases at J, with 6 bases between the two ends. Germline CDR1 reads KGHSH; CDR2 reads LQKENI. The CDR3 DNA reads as TGTGCCAGCTCACCACGGGGAGCTAACTATGGCTACACCTTC. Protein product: CASSPRGANYGYTF.

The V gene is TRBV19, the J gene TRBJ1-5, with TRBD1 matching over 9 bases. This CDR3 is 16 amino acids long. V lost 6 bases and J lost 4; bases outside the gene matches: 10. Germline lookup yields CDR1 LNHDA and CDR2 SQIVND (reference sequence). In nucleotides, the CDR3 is TGTGCCAGTAGCGCCATCACAGGGGGCCCTAATCAGCCCCAGCATTTT. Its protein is CASSAITGGPNQPQHF.

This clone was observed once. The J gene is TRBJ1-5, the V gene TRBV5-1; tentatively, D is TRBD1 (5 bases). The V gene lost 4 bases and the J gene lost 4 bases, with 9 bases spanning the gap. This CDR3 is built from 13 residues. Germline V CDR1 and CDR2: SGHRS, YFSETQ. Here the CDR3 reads CASSQEGNQPQHF. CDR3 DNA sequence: TGCGCCAGCAGCCAGGAGGGGAATCAGCCCCAGCATTTT.

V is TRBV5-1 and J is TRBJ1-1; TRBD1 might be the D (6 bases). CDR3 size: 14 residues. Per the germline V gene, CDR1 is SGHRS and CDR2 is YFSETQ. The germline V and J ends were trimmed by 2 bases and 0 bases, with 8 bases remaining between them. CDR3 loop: CASSFTGLNTEAFF. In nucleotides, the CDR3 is TGCGCCAGCAGCTTCACAGGGCTGAACACTGAAGCTTTCTTT.

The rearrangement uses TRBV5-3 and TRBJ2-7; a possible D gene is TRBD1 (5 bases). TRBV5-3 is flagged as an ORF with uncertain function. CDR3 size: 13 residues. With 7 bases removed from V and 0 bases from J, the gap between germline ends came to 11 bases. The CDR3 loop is CARSQAYSYEQYF. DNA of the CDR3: TGTGCCAGATCACAGGCATACTCCTACGAGCAGTACTTC.

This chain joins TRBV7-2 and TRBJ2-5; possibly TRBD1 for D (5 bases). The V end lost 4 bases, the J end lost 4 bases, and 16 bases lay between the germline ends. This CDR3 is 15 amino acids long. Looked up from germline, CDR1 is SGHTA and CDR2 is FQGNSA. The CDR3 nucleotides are TGTGCCAGCAGCTCGGCTGGGGCGGAAGGAGAGACCCAGTACTTC. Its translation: CASSSAGAEGETQYF.

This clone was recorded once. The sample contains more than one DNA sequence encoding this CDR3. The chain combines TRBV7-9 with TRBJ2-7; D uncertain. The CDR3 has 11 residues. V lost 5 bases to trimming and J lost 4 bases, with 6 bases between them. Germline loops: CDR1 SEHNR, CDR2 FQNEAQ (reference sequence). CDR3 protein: CASSPRYEQYF. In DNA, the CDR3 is TGTGCCAGCAGCCCCCGTTACGAGCAGTACTTC. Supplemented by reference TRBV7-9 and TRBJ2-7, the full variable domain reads DTGVSQNPRHKITKRGQNVTFRCDPISEHNRLYWYRQTLGQGPEFLTYFQNEAQLEKSRLLSDRFSAERPKGSFSTLEIQRTEQGDSAMYLCASSPRYEQYFGPGTRLTVT.

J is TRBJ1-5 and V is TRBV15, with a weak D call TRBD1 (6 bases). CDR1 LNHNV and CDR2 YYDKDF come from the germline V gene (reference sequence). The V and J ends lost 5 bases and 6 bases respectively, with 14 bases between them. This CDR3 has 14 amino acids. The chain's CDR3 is CATSGVDRFQPQHF. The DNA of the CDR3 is TGTGCCACCAGCGGGGTAGACAGGTTTCAGCCCCAGCATTTT.

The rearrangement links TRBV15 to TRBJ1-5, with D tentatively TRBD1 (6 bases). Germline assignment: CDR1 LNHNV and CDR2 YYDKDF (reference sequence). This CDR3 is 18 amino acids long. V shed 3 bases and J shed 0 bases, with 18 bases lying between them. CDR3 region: CATSRGGQGMNSNQPQHF. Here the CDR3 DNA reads TGTGCCACCAGCAGGGGTGGGCAGGGGATGAATAGCAATCAGCCCCAGCATTTT.